This TCR beta chain was found in a study of T cells in Graves' hyperthyroidism and ophthalmopathy. The V gene's germline CDR1 is SGHRS and CDR2 YFSETQ. V lost 1 base, J lost 8 bases, and 15 bases lay in between. This CDR3 has 14 residues. Amplification targeted TCR beta CDR3 regions from RNA transcripts. Researchers ran a first-round RT-PCR on the TCR CDR3 using the HTBI primer set. MiXCR, applied by TCRdb to the multiplex PCR reads, yields one record per CDR3 protein. This table has about 680,000 distinct CDR3 sequences, just over 35% appearing once. The clonotype was recovered from a woman aged 40 to 50 with Graves' hyperthyroidism. Sequenced sample: blood. The chain couples TRBV5-1 to TRBJ1-2, with a weak D call TRBD1 (6 bases). The CDR3 DNA follows: TGCGCCAGCAGCTTGAAGGGGGGCTTTGACGGCTACACCTTC. It yields the protein CASSLKGGFDGYTF.